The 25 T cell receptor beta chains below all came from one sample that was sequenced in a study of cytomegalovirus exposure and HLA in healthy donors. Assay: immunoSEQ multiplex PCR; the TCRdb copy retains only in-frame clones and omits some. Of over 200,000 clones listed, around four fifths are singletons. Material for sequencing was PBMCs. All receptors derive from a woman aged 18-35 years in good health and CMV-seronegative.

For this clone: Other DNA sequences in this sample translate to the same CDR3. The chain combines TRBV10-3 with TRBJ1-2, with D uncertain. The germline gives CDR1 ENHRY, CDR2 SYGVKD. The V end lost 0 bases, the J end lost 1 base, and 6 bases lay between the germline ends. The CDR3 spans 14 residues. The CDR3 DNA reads TGTGCCATCAGTGAGTCTGGCAGTAACTATGGCTACACCTTC. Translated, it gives CAISESGSNYGYTF.

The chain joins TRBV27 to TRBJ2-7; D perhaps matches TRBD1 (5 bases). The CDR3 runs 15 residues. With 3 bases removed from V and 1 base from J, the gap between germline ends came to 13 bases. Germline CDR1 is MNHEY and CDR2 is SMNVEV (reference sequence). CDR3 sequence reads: CASSLTAPRSYEQYF. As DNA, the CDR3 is TGTGCCAGCAGTTTGACAGCTCCCCGTTCCTACGAGCAGTACTTC.

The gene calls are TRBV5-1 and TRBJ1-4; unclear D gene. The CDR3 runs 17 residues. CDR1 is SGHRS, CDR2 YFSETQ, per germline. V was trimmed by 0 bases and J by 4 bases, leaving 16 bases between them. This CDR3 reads CASSLAATGVINEKLFF. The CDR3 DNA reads TGCGCCAGCAGCTTGGCCGCTACTGGGGTCATTAATGAAAAACTGTTTTTT.

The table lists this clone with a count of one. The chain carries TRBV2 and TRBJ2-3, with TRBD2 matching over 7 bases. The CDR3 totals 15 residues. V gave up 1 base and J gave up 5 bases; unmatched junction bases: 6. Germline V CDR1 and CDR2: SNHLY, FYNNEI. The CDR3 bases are TGTGCCAGCAGTGAAGAGGGCGGGGGTGGAGATACGCAGTATTTT. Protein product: CASSEEGGGGDTQYF.

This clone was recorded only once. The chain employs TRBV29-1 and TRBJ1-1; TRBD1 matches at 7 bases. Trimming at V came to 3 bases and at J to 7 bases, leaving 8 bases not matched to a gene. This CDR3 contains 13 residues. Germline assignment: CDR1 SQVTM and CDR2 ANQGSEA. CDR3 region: CSVELHRGGEAFF. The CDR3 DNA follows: TGCAGCGTTGAGCTCCACAGGGGCGGTGAAGCTTTCTTT.

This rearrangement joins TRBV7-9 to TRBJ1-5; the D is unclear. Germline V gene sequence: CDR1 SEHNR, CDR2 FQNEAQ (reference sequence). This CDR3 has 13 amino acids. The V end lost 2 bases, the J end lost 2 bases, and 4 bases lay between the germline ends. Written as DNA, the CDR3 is TGTGCCAGCAGCTTATCCGGCAATCAGCCCCAGCATTTT. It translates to CASSLSGNQPQHF.

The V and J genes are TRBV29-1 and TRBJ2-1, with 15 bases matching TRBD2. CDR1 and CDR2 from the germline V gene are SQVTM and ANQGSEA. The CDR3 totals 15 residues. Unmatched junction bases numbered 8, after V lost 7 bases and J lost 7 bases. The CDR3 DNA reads TGCAGCGGGACTAGCGGGAGGGCCGAGGGGAATGAGCAGTTCTTC. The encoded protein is CSGTSGRAEGNEQFF.

CDR3 amino acids: CASSRTGGTDTQYF. The CDR3 DNA sequence: TGTGCCAGCTCCAGGACAGGGGGGACAGATACGCAGTATTTT. The chain employs TRBV7-3 and TRBJ2-3, with 10 bases identical to TRBD1. V lost 8 bases to trimming and J lost 3 bases; unmatched junction nucleotides: 5. Germline V gives CDR1 SGHTA, CDR2 FQGTGA. The CDR3 consists of 14 residues.

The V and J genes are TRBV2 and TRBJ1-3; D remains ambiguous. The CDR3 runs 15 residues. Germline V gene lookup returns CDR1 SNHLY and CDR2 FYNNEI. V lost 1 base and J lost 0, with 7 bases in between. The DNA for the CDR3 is TGTGCCAGCAGTGAAGGCAGCAGCTCTGGAAACACCATATATTTT. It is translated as CASSEGSSSGNTIYF. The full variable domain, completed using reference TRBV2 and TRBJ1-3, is EPEVTQTPSHQVTQMGQEVILRCVPISNHLYFYWYRQILGQKVEFLVSFYNNEISEKSEIFDDQFSVERPDGSNFTLKIRSTKLEDSAMYFCASSEGSSSGNTIYFGEGSWLTVV.

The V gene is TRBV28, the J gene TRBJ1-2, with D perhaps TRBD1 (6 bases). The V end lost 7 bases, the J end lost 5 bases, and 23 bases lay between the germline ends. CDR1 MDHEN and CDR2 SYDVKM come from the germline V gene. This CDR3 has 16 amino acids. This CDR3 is CASTLWGARAGYGYTF. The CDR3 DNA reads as TGTGCCAGCACCCTGTGGGGGGCTAGGGCTGGGTATGGCTACACCTTC.

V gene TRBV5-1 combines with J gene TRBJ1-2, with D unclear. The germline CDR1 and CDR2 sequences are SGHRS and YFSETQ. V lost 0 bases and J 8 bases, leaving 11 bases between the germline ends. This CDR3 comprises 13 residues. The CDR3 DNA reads TGCGCCAGCAGCTTGGGGGTGGCGGAGGGCTACACCTTC. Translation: CASSLGVAEGYTF. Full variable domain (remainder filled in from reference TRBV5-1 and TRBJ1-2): KAGVTQTPRYLIKTRGQQVTLSCSPISGHRSVSWYQQTPGQGLQFLFEYFSETQRNKGNFPGRFSGRQFSNSRSEMNVSTLELGDSALYLCASSLGVAEGYTFGSGTRLTVV.

The CDR3, as DNA: TGTGCCAGCAGTGTTATGGCTGGGTACATTCAGTACTTC. The encoded protein is CASSVMAGYIQYF. The chain uses TRBV6-5 and TRBJ2-4, with D uncertain. V lost 5 bases and J lost 8, with 13 bases in between. The CDR3 consists of 13 residues. Germline values: CDR1 MNHEY, CDR2 SVGAGI.

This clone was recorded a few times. The CDR3 DNA sequence: TGCGCCAGCAGCTTGGGCGGGACTAGGGATACGCAGTATTTT. Its protein is CASSLGGTRDTQYF. The V gene is TRBV5-1, the J gene TRBJ2-3; 8 bases map to TRBD2. The ends lost 0 bases at V and 6 bases at J; junction bases unmatched: 3. This CDR3 comprises 14 residues. The germline V gene encodes CDR1 SGHRS and CDR2 YFSETQ.

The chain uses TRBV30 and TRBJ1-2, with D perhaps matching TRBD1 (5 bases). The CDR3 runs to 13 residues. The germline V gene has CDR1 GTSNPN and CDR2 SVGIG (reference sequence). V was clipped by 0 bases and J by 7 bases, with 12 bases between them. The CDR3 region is CAWSVRGVGGYTF. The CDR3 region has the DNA TGTGCCTGGAGTGTAAGGGGAGTCGGTGGCTACACCTTC.

CDR3 sequence (DNA): TGTGCCAGCAGTTTCTTTGGCGGCGGGGAGCTGTTTTTT. Its translation: CASSFFGGGELFF. The chain carries TRBV27 and TRBJ2-2; no clear D. The germline gives CDR1 MNHEY, CDR2 SMNVEV (reference sequence). The CDR3 runs 13 residues. V lost 3 bases and J lost 7, with 9 bases in between.

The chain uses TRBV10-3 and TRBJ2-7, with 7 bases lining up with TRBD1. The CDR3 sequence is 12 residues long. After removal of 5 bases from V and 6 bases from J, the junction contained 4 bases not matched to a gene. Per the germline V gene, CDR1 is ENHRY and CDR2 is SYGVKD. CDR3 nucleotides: TGTGCCATCAGTCCACAGGGGAGCGAGCAGTACTTC. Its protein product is CAISPQGSEQYF.

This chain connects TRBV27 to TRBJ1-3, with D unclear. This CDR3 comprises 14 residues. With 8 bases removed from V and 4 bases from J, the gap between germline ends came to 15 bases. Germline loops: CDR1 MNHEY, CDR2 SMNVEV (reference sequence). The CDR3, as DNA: TGTGCCAGCCGACCCCAATGGTCAGGAAACACCATATATTTT. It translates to CASRPQWSGNTIYF.

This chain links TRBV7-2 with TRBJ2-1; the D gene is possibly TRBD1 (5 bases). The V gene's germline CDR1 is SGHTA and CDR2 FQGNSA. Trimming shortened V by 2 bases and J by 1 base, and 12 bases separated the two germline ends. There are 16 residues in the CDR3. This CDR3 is CASSLKSDSSYNEQFF. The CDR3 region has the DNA TGTGCCAGCAGCTTAAAAAGCGACAGTTCCTACAATGAGCAGTTCTTC.

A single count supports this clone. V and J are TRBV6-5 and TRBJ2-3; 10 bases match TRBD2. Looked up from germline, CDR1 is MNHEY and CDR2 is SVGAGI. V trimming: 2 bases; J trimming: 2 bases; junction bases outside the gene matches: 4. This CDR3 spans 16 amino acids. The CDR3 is CASSYGAGGPTDTQYF. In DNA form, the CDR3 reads TGTGCCAGCAGTTACGGAGCGGGAGGGCCCACAGATACGCAGTATTTT.

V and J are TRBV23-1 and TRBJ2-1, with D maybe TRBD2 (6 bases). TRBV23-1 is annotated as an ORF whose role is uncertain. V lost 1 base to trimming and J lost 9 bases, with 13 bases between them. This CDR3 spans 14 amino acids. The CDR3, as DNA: TGCGCCAGCAGTCAATTCGGGGGTGGGAGTGAGCAGTTCTTC. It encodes CASSQFGGGSEQFF.

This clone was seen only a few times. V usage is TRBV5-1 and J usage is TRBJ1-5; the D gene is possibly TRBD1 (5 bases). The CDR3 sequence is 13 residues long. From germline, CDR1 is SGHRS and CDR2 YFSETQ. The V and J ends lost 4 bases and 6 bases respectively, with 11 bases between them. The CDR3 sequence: CASSEGPGQPQHF. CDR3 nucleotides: TGCGCCAGCAGCGAGGGACCCGGTCAGCCCCAGCATTTT.

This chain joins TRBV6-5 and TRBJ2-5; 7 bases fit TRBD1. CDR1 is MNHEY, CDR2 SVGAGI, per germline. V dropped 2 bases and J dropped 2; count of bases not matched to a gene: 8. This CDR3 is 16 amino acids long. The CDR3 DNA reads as TGTGCCAGCAGTTACACCGACAGGGTCCCGCAAGAGACCCAGTACTTC. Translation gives CASSYTDRVPQETQYF.

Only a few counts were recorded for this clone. The CDR3 loop is CASEGAGQPQHF. The CDR3 nucleotides read TGTGCCAGCGAGGGGGCTGGTCAGCCCCAGCATTTT. This rearrangement joins TRBV2 to TRBJ1-5, with 7 nucleotides matching TRBD1. From germline, CDR1 is SNHLY and CDR2 FYNNEI. The junction had 4 bases not matched to a gene; V was cut back by 8 bases and J by 6 bases. The CDR3 is made up of 12 amino acids.

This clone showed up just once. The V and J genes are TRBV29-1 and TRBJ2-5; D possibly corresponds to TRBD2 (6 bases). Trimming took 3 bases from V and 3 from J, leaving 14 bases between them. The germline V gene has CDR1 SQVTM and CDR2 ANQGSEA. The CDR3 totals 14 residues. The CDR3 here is CSVDLGWGEETQYF. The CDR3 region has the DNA TGCAGCGTTGATCTGGGTTGGGGGGAAGAGACCCAGTACTTC.

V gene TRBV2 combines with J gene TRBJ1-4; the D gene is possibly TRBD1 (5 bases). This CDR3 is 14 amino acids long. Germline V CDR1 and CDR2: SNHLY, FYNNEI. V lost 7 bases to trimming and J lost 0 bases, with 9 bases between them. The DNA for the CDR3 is TGTGCCAGCACGGGGGGTACAACTAATGAAAAACTGTTTTTT. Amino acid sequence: CASTGGTTNEKLFF.